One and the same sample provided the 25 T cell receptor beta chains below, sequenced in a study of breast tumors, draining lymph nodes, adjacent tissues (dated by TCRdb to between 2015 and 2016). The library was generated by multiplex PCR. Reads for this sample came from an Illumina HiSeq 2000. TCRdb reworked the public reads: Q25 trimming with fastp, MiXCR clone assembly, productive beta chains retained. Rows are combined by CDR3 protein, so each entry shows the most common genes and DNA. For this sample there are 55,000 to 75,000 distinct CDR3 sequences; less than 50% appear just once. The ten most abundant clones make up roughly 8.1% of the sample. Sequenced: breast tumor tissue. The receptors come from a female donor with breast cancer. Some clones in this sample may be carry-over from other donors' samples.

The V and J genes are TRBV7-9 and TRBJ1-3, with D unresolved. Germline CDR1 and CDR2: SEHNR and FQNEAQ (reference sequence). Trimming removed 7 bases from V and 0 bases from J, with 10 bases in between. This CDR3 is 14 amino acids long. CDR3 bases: TGTGCCAGCACCCAGACGAGCTCTGGAAACACCATATATTTT. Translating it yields CASTQTSSGNTIYF.

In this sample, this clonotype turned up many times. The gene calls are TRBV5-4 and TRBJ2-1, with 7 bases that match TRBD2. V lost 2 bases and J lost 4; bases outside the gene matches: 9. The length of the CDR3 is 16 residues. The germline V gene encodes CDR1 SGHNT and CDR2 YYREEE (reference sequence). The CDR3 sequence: CASSFQRGSQYNEQFF. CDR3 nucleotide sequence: TGTGCCAGCAGCTTCCAGCGGGGCAGTCAGTACAATGAGCAGTTCTTC. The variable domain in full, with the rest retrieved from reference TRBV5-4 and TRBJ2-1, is ETGVTQSPTHLIKTRGQQVTLRCSSQSGHNTVSWYQQALGQGPQFIFQYYREEENGRGNFPPRFSGLQFPNYSSELNVNALELDDSALYLCASSFQRGSQYNEQFFGPGTRLTVL.

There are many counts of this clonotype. DNA for the CDR3: TGTGCCAGCAGCTTAATGGGACAGCGGAACCTAGATACGCAGTATTTT. As protein: CASSLMGQRNLDTQYF. V gene TRBV7-3 combines with J gene TRBJ2-3, with 7 bases that match TRBD1. The CDR3 sequence is 16 residues long. Germline V CDR1 and CDR2: SGHTA, FQGTGA. Losses at the gene ends were 1 base for V and 5 bases for J; bases not matched to a gene: 9.

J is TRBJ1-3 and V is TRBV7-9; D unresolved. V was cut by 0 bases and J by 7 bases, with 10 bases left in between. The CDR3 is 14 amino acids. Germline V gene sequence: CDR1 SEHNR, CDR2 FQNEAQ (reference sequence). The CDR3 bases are TGTGCCAGCAGCTTAGCGGCTCACGGGAACACCATATATTTT. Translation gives CASSLAAHGNTIYF. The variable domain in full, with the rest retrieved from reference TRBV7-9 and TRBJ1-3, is DTGVSQNPRHKITKRGQNVTFRCDPISEHNRLYWYRQTLGQGPEFLTYFQNEAQLEKSRLLSDRFSAERPKGSFSTLEIQRTEQGDSAMYLCASSLAAHGNTIYFGEGSWLTVV.

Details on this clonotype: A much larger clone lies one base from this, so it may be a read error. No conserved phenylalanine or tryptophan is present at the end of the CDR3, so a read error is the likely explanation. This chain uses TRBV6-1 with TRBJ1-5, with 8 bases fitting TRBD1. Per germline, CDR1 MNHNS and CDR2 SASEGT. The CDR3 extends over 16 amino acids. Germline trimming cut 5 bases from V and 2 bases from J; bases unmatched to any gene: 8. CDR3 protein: CASSNVRGLGNQPQHL. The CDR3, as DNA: TGTGCCAGCAGTAATGTCAGGGGGCTTGGCAATCAGCCCCAGCATCTT.

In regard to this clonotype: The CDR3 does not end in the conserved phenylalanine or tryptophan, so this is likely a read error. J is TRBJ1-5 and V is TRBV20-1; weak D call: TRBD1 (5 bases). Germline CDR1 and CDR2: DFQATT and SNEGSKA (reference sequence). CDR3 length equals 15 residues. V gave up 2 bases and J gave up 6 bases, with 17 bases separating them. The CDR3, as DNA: TGCAGTGCTAGAAAAGGAGACAGACGCGGTCAGCCCCAGCATGGT. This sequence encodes CSARKGDRRGQPQHG.

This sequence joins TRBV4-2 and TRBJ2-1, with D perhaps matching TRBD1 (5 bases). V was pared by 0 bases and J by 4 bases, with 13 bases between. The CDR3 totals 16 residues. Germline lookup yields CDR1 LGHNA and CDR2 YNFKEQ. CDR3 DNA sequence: TGTGCCAGCAGCCAAGATCAGGGAAACAGATACAATGAGCAGTTCTTC. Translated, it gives CASSQDQGNRYNEQFF.

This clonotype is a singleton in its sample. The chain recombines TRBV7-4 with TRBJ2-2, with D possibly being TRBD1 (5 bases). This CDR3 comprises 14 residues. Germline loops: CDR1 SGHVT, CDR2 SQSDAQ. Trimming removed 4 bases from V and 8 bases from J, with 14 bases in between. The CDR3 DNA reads TGTGCCAGCAGCTACCAGGGTCCGCAAGGGGAGCTGTTTTTT. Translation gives CASSYQGPQGELFF.

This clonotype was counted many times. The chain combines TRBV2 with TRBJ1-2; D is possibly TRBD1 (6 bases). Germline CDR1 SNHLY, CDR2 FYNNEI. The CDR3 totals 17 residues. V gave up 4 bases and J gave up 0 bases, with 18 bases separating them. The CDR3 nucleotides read TGTGCCAGCAGTGCGGGGCAGGGGAGAGGCGCTAACTATGGCTACACCTTC. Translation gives CASSAGQGRGANYGYTF.

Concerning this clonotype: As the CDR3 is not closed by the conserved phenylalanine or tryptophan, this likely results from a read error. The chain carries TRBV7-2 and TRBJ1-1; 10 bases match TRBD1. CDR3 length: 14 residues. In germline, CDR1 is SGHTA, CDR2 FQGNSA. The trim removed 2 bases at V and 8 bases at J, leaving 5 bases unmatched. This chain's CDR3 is CASSLTTGGLEAFS. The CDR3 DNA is TGTGCCAGCAGCTTAACGACAGGGGGCCTAGAAGCTTTCTCT.

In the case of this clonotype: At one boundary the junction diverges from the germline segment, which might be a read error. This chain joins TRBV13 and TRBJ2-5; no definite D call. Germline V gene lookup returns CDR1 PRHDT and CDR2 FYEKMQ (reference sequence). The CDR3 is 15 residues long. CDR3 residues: CAGSPEGWHRETQYF. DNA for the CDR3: TGTGCCGGCAGCCCAGAAGGTTGGCACCGGGAGACCCAGTACTTC.

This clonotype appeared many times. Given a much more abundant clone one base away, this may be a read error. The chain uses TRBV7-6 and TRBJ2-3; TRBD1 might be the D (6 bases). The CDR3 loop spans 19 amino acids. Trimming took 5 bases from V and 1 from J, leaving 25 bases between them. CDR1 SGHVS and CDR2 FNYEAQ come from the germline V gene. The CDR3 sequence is CASSVSFRDTLRGTDTQYF. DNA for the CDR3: TGTGCCAGCAGCGTATCATTCAGGGACACCCTGAGGGGCACAGATACGCAGTATTTT.

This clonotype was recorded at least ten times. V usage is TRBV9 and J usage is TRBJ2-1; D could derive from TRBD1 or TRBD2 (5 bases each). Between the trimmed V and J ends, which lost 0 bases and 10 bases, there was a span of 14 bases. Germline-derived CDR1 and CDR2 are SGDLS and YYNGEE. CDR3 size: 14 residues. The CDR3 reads CASSVGDPASEQFF. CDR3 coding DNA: TGTGCCAGCAGCGTAGGGGACCCAGCAAGCGAGCAGTTCTTC. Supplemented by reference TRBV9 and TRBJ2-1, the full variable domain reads DSGVTQTPKHLITATGQRVTLRCSPRSGDLSVYWYQQSLDQGLQFLIQYYNGEERAKGNILERFSAQQFPDLHSELNLSSLELGDSALYFCASSVGDPASEQFFGPGTRLTVL.

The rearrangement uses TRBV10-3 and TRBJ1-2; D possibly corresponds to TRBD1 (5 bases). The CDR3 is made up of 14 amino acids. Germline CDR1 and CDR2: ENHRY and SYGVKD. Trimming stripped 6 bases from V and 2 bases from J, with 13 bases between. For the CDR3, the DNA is TGTGCCATCAGCGCTAGAGCAGGGAACTATGGCTACACCTTC. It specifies CAISARAGNYGYTF.

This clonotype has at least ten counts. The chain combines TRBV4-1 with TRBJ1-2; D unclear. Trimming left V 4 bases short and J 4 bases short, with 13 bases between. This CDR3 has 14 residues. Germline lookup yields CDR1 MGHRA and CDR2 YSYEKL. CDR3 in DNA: TGCGCCAGCAGCCGTTCCGTCATTTTCTATGGCTACACCTTC. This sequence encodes CASSRSVIFYGYTF.

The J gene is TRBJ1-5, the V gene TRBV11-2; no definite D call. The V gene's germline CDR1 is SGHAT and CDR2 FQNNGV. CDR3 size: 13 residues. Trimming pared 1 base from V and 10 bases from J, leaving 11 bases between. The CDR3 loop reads CASSLAERPPQHF. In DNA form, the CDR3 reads TGTGCCAGCAGCTTAGCGGAGCGTCCACCCCAGCATTTT.

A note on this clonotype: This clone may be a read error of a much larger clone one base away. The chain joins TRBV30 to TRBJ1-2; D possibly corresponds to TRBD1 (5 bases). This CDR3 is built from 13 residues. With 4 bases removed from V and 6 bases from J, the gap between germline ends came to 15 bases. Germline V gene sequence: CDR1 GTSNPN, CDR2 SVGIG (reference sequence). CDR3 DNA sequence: TGTGCCTGGACCCACGGGGGGAACCATGGCTACACCTTC. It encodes CAWTHGGNHGYTF.

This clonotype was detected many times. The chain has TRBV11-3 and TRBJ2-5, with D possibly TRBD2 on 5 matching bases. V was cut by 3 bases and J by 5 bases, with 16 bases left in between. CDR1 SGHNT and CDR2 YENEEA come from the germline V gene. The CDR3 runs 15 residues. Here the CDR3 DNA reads TGTGCCAGCAGCTTTGTGGCGGGCCCTGGGGAGACCCAGTACTTC. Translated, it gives CASSFVAGPGETQYF.

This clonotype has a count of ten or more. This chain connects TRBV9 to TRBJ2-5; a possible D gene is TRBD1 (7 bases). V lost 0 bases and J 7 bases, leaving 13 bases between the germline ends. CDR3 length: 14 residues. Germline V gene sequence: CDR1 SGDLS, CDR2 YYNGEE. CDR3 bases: TGTGCCAGCAGCGTAGAGGGGCAGGGGGGGACCCAGTACTTC. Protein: CASSVEGQGGTQYF.

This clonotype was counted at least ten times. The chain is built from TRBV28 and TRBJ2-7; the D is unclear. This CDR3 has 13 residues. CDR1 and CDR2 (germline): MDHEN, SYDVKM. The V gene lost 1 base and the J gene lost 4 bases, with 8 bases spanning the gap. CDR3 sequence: CASSLSDAYEQYF. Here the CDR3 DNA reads TGTGCCAGCAGTTTATCCGACGCATACGAGCAGTACTTC.

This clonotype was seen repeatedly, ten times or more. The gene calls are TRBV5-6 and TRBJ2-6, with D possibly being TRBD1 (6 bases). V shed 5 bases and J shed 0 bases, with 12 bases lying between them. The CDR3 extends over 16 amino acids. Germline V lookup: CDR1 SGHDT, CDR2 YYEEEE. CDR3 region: CASRHRASSGANVLTF. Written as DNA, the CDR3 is TGTGCCAGCAGACACAGGGCGAGCTCTGGGGCCAACGTCCTGACTTTC.

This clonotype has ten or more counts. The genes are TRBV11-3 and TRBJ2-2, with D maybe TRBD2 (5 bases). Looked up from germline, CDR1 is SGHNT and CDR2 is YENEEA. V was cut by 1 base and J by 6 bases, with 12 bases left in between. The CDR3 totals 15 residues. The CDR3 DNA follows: TGTGCCAGCAGCTTAGTAATAGAGGGCGCCGGGGAGCTGTTTTTT. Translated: CASSLVIEGAGELFF.

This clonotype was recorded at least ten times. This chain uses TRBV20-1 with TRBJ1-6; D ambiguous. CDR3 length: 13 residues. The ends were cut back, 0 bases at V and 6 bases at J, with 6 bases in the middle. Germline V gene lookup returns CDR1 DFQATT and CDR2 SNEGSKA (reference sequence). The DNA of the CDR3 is TGCAGTGCTAGAGAGCAGATTAATTCACCCCTCCACTTT. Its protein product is CSAREQINSPLHF.

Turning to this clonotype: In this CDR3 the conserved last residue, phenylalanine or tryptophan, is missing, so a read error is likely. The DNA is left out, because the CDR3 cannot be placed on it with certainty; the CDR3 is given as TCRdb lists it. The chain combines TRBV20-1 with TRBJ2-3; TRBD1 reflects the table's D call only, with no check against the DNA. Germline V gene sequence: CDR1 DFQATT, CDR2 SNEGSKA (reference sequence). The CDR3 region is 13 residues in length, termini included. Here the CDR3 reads CSARYSAGVWFGP.

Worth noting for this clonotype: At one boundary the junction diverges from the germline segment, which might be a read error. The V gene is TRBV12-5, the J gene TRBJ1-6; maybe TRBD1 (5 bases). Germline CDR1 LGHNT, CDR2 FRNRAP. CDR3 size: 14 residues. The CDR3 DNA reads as TGTGCTAGTGGCATGCAGGGCTATAATTCGCCCCTCCACTTT. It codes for CASGMQGYNSPLHF. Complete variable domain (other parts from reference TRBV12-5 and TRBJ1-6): DARVTQTPRHKVTEMGQEVTMRCQPILGHNTVFWYRQTMMQGLELLAYFRNRAPLDDSGMPKDRFSAEMPDATLATLKIQPSEPRDSAVYFCASGMQGYNSPLHFGNGTRLTVT.